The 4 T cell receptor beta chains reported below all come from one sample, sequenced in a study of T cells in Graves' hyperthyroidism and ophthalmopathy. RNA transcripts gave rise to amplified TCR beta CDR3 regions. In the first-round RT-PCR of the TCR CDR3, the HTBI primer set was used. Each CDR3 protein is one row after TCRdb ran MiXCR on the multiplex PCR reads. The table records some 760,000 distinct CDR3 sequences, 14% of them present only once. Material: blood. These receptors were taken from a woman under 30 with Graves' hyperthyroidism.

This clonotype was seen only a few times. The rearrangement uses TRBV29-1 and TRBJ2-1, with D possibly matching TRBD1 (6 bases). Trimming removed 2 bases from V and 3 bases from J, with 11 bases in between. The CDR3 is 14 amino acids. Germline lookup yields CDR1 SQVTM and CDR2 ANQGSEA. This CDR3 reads CSVETGSLYNEQFF. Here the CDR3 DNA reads TGCAGCGTTGAAACAGGGTCGCTCTACAATGAGCAGTTCTTC.

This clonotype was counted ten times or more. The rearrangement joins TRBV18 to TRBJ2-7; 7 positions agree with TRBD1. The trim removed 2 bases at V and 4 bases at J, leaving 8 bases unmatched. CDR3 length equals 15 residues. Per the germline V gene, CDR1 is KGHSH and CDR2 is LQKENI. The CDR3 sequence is CASSPFRDSPYEQYF. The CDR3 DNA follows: TGTGCCAGCTCACCATTCCGGGACAGCCCATACGAGCAGTACTTC.

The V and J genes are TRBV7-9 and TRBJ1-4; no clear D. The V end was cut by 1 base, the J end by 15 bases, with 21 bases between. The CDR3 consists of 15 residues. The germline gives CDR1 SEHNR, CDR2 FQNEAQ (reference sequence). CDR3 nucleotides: TGTGCCAGCAGCTTAGGCCCGGGTCCCCTCGAGGCGTTGTTTTTT. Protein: CASSLGPGPLEALFF.

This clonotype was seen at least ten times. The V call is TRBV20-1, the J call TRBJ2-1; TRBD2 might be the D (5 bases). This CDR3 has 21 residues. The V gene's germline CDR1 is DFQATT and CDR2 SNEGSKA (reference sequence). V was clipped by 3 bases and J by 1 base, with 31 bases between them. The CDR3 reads CSARTRAEERTNIFSYNEQFF. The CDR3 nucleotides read TGCAGTGCTAGGACACGGGCGGAGGAGCGGACCAACATTTTTTCCTACAATGAGCAGTTCTTC.